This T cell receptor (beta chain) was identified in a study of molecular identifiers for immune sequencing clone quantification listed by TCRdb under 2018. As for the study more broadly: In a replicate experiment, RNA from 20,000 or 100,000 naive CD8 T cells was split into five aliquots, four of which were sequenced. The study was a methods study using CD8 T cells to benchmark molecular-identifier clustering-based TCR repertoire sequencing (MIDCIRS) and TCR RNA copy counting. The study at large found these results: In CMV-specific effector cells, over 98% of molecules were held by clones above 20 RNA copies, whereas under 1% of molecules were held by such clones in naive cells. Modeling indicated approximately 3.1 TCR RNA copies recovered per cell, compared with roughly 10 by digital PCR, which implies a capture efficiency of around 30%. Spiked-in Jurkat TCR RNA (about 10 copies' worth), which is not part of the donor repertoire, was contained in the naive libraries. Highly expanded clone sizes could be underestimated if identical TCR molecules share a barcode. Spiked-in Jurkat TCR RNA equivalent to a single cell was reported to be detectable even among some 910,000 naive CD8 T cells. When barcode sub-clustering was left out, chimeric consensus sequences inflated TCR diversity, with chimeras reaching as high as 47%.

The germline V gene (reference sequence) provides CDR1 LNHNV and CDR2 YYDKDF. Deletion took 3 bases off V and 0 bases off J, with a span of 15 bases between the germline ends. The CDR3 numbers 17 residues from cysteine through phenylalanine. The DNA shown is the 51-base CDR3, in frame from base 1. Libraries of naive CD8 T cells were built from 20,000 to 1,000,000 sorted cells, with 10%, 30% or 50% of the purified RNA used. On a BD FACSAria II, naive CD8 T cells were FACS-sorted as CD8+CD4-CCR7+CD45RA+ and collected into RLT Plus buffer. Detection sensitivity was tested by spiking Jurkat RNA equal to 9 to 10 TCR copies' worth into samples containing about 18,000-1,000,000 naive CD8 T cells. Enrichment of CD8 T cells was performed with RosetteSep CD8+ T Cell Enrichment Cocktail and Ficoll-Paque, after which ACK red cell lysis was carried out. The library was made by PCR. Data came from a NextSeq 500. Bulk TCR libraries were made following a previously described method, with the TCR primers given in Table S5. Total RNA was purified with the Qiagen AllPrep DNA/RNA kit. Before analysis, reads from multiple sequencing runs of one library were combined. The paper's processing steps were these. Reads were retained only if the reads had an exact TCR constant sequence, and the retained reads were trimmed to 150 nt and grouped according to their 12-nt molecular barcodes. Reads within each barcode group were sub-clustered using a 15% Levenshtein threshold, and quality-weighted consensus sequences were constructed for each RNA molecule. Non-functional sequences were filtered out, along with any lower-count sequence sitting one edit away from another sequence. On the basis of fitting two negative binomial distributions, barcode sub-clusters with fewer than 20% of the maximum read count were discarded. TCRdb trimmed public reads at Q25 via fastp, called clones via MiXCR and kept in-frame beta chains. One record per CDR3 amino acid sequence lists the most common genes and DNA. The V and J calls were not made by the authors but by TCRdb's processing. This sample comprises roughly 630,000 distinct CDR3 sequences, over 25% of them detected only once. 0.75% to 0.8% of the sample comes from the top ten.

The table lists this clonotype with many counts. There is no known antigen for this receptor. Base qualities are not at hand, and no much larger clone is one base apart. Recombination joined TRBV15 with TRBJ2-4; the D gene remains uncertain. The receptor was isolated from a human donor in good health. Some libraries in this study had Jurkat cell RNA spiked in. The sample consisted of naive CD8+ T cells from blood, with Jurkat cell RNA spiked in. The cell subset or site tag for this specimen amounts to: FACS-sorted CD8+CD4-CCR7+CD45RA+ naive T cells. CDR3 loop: CATSSDTLDLAKNIQYF. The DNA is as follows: TGTGCCACCAGCAGTGATACTCTCGATCTAGCCAAAAACATTCAGTACTTC.